This entry describes one T cell receptor beta chain. Antigen unknown. CD45RO-negative CD8 cells positively selected for CCR7 made up the naive population, which excluded terminally differentiated effector memory CD45RA+ cells. These data are taken from a study of shared clonotypes between healthy human individuals. Study-wide results and limits: Naive subsets usually exceeded memory subsets in estimated richness.

The test was conducted at deep level. Study processing details: There were no quality scores in the junction-only immunoSEQ sequences, so filtering differed. The assay was immunoSEQ multiplex PCR, and TCRdb's table has in-frame clones only and misses some. V, J and clone size were drawn from that table, and D and trimming were deduced from the DNA. This repertoire shows hundreds of thousands of clones, 80% to 95% found once; its top ten account for around 24%. V was trimmed by 7 bases and J by 5 bases, leaving 6 bases between them. From germline, CDR1 is SEHNR and CDR2 FQNEAQ (reference sequence). The CDR3 totals 10 residues.

The rearrangement uses TRBV7-9 and TRBJ2-7, with D possibly matching TRBD2 (5 bases). Sequenced input: naive CD8+ T cells sorted from blood. The clonotype originates from a man aged 25-45 years in good health. CDR3 in DNA: TGTGCCAGCACCGGGGACGAGCAGTACTTC. Translated, it gives CASTGDEQYF.